Sequencing of this TCR beta chain was carried out in a study of shared clonotypes between healthy human individuals. General observations from the study: Clonotypes not shared had lower generation probabilities than those common to all four donors.

Profiling relied on immunoSEQ multiplex PCR, and the TCRdb table lists in-frame clones only, not all of them. Here the sample spans around 100,000 clones, about 66% being singletons. With regard to this clone: Its antigen is undetermined.

This sequence was found in a woman aged 30 to 39 in good health. The sequencing input was memory CD8+ T cells sorted from blood. Specified subset: CD45RO+ cells pooled with CCR7-negative TemRA cells.

In DNA form, the CDR3 reads TGTGCCAGCAGCCCCGCTCCAACATATTACGAGCAGTACTTC. Translation gives CASSPAPTYYEQYF. The chain links TRBV5-4 to TRBJ2-7; D is uncertain. Germline V gene data show CDR1 as SGHNT and CDR2 as YYREEE (reference sequence). The CDR3 totals 14 residues. The germline V and J ends were trimmed by 4 bases and 4 bases, with 15 bases remaining between them.